The T cell receptor beta chain under discussion was sequenced for a study of blood T cell repertoires in COVID-19. Study-level background: The United States, Italy and Spain supplied acute and convalescent COVID-19 samples.

The sample holds one count of this clone. Germline CDR1 and CDR2: SSHAT and FNYEAQ (reference sequence). Trimming removed 5 bases from V and 3 bases from J; junction bases left unmatched: 4. This CDR3 is built from 15 residues. Only in-frame clones appear in the TCRdb table, and some are missing; sequencing was by immunoSEQ multiplex PCR. The data show fewer than 250,000 clones, with around 84% seen just once and about 11% held by the top ten. Seattle patients were enrolled while actively infected and followed longitudinally. This clonotype was sampled from a woman older than 75 with COVID-19, enrolled during active disease. Sequenced input: peripheral blood. The chain has TRBV7-7 and TRBJ2-3; the match to TRBD2 covers 11 bases. For the CDR3, the DNA is TGTGCCAGCAGCGCGGGACTAGCGGAAACAGATACGCAGTATTTT. As protein: CASSAGLAETDTQYF. The full variable domain, with the rest looked up from reference TRBV7-7 and TRBJ2-3, is GAGVSQSPRYKVTKRGQDVTLRCDPISSHATLYWYQQALGQGPEFLTYFNYEAQPDKSGLPSDRFSAERPEGSISTLTIQRTEQRDSAMYRCASSAGLAETDTQYFGPGTRLTVL.